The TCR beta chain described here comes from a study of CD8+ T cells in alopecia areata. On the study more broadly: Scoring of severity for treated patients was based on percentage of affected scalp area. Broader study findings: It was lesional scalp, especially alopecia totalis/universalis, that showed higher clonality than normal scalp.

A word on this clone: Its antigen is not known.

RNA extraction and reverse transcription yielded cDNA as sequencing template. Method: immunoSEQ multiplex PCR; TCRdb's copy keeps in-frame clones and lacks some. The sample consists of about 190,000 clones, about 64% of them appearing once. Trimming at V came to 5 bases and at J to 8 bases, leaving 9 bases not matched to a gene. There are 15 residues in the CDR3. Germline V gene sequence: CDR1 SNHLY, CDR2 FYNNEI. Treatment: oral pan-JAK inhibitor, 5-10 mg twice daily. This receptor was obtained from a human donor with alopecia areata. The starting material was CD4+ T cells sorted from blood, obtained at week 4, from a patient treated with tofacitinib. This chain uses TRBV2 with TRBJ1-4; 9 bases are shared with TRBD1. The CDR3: CASSTDRGAGEKLFF. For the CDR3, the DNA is TGTGCCAGCAGTACGGACAGGGGAGCTGGCGAAAAACTGTTTTTT.